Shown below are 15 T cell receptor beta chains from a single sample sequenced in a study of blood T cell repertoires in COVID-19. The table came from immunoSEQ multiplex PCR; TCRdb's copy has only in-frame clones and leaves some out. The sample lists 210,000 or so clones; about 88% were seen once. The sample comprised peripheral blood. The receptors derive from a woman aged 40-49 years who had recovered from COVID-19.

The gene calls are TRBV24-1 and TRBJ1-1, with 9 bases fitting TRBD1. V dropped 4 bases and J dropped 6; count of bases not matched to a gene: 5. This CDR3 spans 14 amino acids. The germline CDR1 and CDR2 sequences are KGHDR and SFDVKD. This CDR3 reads CATSDHRTGAEAFF. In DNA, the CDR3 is TGTGCCACCAGTGACCACAGGACAGGGGCTGAAGCTTTCTTT.

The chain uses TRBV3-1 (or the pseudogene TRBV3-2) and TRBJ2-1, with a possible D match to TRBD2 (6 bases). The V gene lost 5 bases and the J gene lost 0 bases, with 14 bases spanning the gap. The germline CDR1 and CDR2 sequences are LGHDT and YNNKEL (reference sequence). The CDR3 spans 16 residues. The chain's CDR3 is CASSFRQGLSYNEQFF. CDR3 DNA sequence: TGTGCCAGCAGCTTCCGGCAGGGACTCTCCTACAATGAGCAGTTCTTC.

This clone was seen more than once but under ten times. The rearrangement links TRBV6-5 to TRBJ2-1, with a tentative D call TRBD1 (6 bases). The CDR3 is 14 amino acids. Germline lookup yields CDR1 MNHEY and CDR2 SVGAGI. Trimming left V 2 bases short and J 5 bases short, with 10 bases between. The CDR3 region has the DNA TGTGCCAGCAGTTACGACAGGCAGAACAATGAGCAGTTCTTC. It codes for CASSYDRQNNEQFF.

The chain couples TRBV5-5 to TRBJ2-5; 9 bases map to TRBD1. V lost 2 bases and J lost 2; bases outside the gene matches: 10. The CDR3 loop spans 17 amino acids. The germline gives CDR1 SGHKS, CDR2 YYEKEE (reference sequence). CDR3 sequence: CASSFGQGIGRQETQYF. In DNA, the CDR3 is TGTGCCAGCAGCTTTGGACAGGGGATAGGGAGACAAGAGACCCAGTACTTC.

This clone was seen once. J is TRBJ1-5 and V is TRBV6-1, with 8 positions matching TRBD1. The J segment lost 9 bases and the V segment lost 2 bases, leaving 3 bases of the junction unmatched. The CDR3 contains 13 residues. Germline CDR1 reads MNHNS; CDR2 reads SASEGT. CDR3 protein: CASSEQQGGPQHF. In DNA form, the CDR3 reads TGTGCCAGCAGTGAACAACAGGGGGGGCCCCAGCATTTT.

The DNA for the CDR3 is TGTGCCAGCAGTGACCAGGGTGAAAAACTGTTTTTT. It translates to CASSDQGEKLFF. The chain recombines TRBV2 with TRBJ1-4; D possibly corresponds to TRBD1 (5 bases). V shed 3 bases and J shed 7 bases, with 6 bases lying between them. The CDR3 sequence is 12 residues long. Germline V gene data show CDR1 as SNHLY and CDR2 as FYNNEI.

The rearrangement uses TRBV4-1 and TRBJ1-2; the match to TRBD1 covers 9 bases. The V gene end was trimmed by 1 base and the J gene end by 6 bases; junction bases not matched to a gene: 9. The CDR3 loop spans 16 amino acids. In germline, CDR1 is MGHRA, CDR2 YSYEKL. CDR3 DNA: TGCGCCAGCAGCCAAGGCCCCCTGACAGGGGGGGATGGCTACACCTTC. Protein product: CASSQGPLTGGDGYTF.

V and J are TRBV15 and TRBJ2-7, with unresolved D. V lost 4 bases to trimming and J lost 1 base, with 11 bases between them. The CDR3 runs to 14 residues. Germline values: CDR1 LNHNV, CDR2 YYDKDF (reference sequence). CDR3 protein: CATSISSRSYEQYF. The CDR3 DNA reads TGTGCCACCAGCATTTCCTCGCGGTCCTACGAGCAGTACTTC.

The CDR3 coding sequence is TGTGCCAGCAGTGACTCTCTGAGCGGCTACACCTTC. Encoded protein: CASSDSLSGYTF. The J gene is TRBJ1-2, the V gene TRBV6-4; unclear D gene. V gave up 0 bases and J gave up 8 bases, with 7 bases separating them. The CDR3 consists of 12 residues. Germline assignment: CDR1 MRHNA and CDR2 SNTAGT.

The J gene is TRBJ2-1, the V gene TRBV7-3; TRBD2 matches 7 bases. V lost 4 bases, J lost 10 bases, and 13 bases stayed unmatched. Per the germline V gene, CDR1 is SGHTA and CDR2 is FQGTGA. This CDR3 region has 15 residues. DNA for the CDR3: TGTGCCAGCAGCTCAGGCCGGGACTCAGCGGGAGAGCAGTTCTTC. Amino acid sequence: CASSSGRDSAGEQFF.

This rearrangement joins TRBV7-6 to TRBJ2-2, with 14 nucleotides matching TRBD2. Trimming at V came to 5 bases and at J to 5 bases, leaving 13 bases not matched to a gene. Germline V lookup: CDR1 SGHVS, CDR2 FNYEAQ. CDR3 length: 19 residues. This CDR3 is CASSARLAGGPLKTGELFF. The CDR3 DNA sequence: TGTGCCAGCAGCGCAAGACTAGCGGGAGGGCCTTTGAAGACCGGGGAGCTGTTTTTT.

The CDR3 loop is CASIPGGGSLYEQYF. CDR3 nucleotide sequence: TGTGCCAGCATCCCTGGGGGCGGGAGTTTATACGAGCAGTACTTC. The rearrangement uses TRBV7-6 and TRBJ2-7; a weak D match, TRBD2 (7 bases). The length of the CDR3 is 15 residues. Looked up from germline, CDR1 is SGHVS and CDR2 is FNYEAQ. With 7 bases removed from V and 4 bases from J, the gap between germline ends came to 20 bases.

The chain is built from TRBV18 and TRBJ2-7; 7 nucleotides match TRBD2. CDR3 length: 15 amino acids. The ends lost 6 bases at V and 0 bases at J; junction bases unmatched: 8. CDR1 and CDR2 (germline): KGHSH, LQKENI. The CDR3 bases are TGTGCCAGCTCCCCCGAGAGCGGGAACTCCTACGAGCAGTACTTC. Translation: CASSPESGNSYEQYF. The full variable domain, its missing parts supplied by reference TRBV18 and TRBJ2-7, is NAGVMQNPRHLVRRRGQEARLRCSPMKGHSHVYWYRQLPEEGLKFMVYLQKENIIDESGMPKERFSAEFPKEGPSILRIQQVVRGDSAAYFCASSPESGNSYEQYFGPGTRLTVT.

The DNA of the CDR3 is TGTGCCAGCAGCGTAGTTGCGACAGGCTTCAATGAGCAGTTCTTC. The encoded protein is CASSVVATGFNEQFF. The chain uses TRBV9 and TRBJ2-1, with D perhaps TRBD1 (6 bases). Germline V gene data show CDR1 as SGDLS and CDR2 as YYNGEE. With 0 bases removed from V and 6 bases from J, the gap between germline ends came to 13 bases. The CDR3 consists of 15 residues. Full variable domain (missing parts from reference TRBV9 and TRBJ2-1): DSGVTQTPKHLITATGQRVTLRCSPRSGDLSVYWYQQSLDQGLQFLIQYYNGEERAKGNILERFSAQQFPDLHSELNLSSLELGDSALYFCASSVVATGFNEQFFGPGTRLTVL.

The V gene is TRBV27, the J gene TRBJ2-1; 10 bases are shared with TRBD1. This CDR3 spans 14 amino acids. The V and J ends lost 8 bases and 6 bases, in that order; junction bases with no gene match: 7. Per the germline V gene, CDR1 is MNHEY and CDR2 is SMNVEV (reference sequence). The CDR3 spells CASAWDRGRNEQFF. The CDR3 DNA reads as TGTGCCAGCGCTTGGGACAGGGGACGCAATGAGCAGTTCTTC.